This TCR beta chain was observed in a study of CD8 T cells in Susac syndrome (dated by TCRdb to between 2017 and 2020). Regarding the study in general: Whether CD8+ T cell activation and differentiation in Susac syndrome was antigen driven was tested using repertoire sequencing. Broader findings and caveats from the paper: The number of individuals in the TCR sequencing and HLA analysis was acknowledged as relatively small.

High-throughput TCR beta sequencing profiled peripheral blood CD8+ and CD4+ T cells from healthy donors, Susac syndrome patients and multiple sclerosis patients. Multiple sclerosis controls were treatment-naive patients with stable or active relapsing-remitting disease fulfilling revised McDonald criteria. Bulk CD8+ and CD4+ T cells were purified by magnetic negative isolation, whereas CD8+ TEMRA cells were enriched by FACS. Blood was drawn into EDTA tubes, processed within 24 hours, and PBMCs were isolated by density gradient centrifugation. PBMCs intended for TCR sequencing were frozen in liquid nitrogen and were later thawed in a 37 degrees C water bath. The sorted or isolated CD4+, CD8+ and CD8+ TEMRA cells had a purity of 90% or higher. CDR1 and CDR2, per the germline V gene, are SGHDN and FVKESK. The CDR3 spans 20 residues, from the cysteine through the phenylalanine. Only the CDR3 DNA stays, 60 bases, in frame from base 1. V gives up 3 bases and J gives up 2 bases, and the segment between their germline ends measures 27 bases.

RNA was extracted using the RNeasy kit, and roughly 0.45 to 1 microgram was reverse transcribed with random hexamers. The immunoSEQ multiplex PCR assay, covering 54 Vbeta and 13 Jbeta segments, was used to amplify TCR beta CDR3 regions. Bias from PCR amplification was corrected by using a synthetic template baseline for primer optimization and for computational correction. Regarding the original processing steps: Only productive sequences were kept, with reads annotated to V, D and J genes according to IMGT and analyzed in immunoSEQ Analyzer. Clonality was computed as one minus Shannon entropy normalized by log2 of the number of productive unique sequences. Public and private clones were assessed among the 100 most prevalent clones of each patient and control. Clones were defined as Susac-specific when absent from the healthy and MS cohorts, from approximately 1,100 published viral clones and from other ImmuneACCESS disease sequences. TCRdb reworked the public reads: Q25 trimming with fastp, MiXCR clone assembly, productive beta chains retained. Each record represents a unique CDR3 protein, reported with the most common genes and DNA among its rows. These V and J calls are TCRdb output, not the study's own analysis. In all, the sample holds some 170,000 distinct CDR3 sequences, and around 94% of those were seen once. The ten most abundant clones make up over 0.09% of the sample.

About this clonotype itself: This clone's antigen is unknown. No quality values exist for individual bases; no much larger clone is one base distant.

The sequenced sample consisted of CD4+ T cells from PBMCs. The TCR comes from a human donor with multiple sclerosis. The V gene is TRBV14 and the J gene is TRBJ2-3; a weak D assignment points to TRBD2 (5 bases agree). The DNA sequence is given as TGTGCCAGCAGCCATCAAGACCTCCGAGCGAGGGAAAGACACACAGATACGCAGTATTTT. Its product reads: CASSHQDLRARERHTDTQYF.